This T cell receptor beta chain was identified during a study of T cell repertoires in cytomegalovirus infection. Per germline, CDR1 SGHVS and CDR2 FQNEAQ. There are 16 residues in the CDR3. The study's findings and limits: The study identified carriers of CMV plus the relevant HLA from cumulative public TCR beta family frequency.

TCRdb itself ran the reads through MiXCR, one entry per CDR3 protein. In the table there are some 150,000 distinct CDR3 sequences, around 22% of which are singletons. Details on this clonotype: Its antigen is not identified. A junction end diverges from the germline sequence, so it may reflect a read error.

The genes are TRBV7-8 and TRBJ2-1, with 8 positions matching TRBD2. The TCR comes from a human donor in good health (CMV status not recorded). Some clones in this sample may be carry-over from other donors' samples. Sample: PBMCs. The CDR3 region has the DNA TGTGCCAGCAGCTTAGTGGCGGGGGGCGTCTACAATGATCAGTTCTTC. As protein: CASSLVAGGVYNDQFF.